Listed below are T cell receptor beta chains from one sample, sequenced in a study of T cells after posttransplantation cyclophosphamide. Sequencing was performed with immunoSEQ multiplex PCR; in TCRdb, only in-frame clones are kept and a portion is missing. This sample has around 4,800 clones, with around 72% found just once. Sequencing was performed on PBMCs, taken 362 days after allogeneic stem cell transplant with posttransplant cyclophosphamide. The receptor set was obtained from a male patient aged 55 to 70 who received an allogeneic stem cell transplant from an unrelated donor, was CMV-positive, and had acute GVHD only. Some T cells may be graft donor cells. The conserved cysteine and the conserved F or W are not part of the CDR3 here. A D gene is named only where the DNA matches it firmly.

v_gene	d_gene	j_gene	CDR3aa
TRBV5-1	.	TRBJ2-7	ASSLVYSGSERYEQY
TRBV6-5	TRBD1	TRBJ1-1	ASSSGQGYTEAF
TRBV6-1	TRBD2	TRBJ2-3	ASSGGSGRAWDTQY
TRBV9	.	TRBJ2-5	ASSRALQGGRQETQY
TRBV6-6	TRBD1	TRBJ2-7	ASTLGQGAYEQY
TRBV5-1	TRBD1	TRBJ2-1	ASSLHGTGGDEQF
TRBV28	TRBD2	TRBJ2-5	ASSELAGGVRKETQY
TRBV7-2	.	TRBJ1-5	ASSLALNQPQH
TRBV5-6	.	TRBJ1-2	ASSLVTAYGYT
TRBV28	.	TRBJ1-2	ASSSGGRAPSYT
TRBV4-2	.	TRBJ1-4	ASSQGPGEREKLF
TRBV4-3	TRBD1	TRBJ1-2	ASSQIDRDPNYGYT
TRBV5-1	.	TRBJ1-1	ASLGGGLNTEAF
TRBV5-6	.	TRBJ1-2	ASSLEGNYGYT
TRBV6-6	TRBD1	TRBJ1-5	ASSATGGNQPQH
TRBV6-1	.	TRBJ1-1	ASSVTGKMQYTEAF
TRBV7-8	.	TRBJ2-7	ASSLEGGRYIGGAGAEEQY
TRBV4-1	TRBD2	TRBJ2-1	ASSQASWTSGRNEQF
TRBV6-5	TRBD1	TRBJ1-2	ASTGTGNGYT
TRBV27	.	TRBJ1-2	ASSLYVGQNYGYT
TRBV5-4	.	TRBJ2-5	ASSWGGQEQETQY
TRBV15	.	TRBJ1-1	ATSNRRQGTEAF
TRBV9	.	TRBJ1-4	ASSVGLGGRGEKLF
TRBV5-1	.	TRBJ2-4	ASSLAGAGSKNIQY
TRBV10-3	TRBD1	TRBJ1-1	AISEGTVKNTEAF
TRBV29-1	TRBD1	TRBJ1-1	SIDRDRISL
TRBV6-1	TRBD1	TRBJ1-3	ASVTGTQGGNTIY
TRBV6-6	.	TRBJ1-2	ASRADSYGYT
TRBV11-2	.	TRBJ1-1	ASSSSSGVRNTEAF
TRBV10-3	TRBD2	TRBJ2-7	AISGSTSGPSYEQY
TRBV27	TRBD1	TRBJ1-2	ASSRGSYGYT
TRBV4-3	.	TRBJ2-1	ASSPGLWNEQF
TRBV7-2	TRBD2	TRBJ2-7	ASSLEAGAGGHEQY
TRBV5-1	.	TRBJ1-1	ASSTGGNTEAF
TRBV7-2	.	TRBJ1-4	ASSLSQGGNEKLF
TRBV11-2	TRBD2	TRBJ2-1	ASSPGTSGRSHYNEQF
TRBV30	.	TRBJ2-5	AWSQGQETQY
TRBV6-5	.	TRBJ2-2	ASSSGTGELF
TRBV5-1	TRBD1	TRBJ2-7	ASRPGQGAYEQY
TRBV7-9	.	TRBJ1-4	ASSLGSDNEKLF
TRBV19	.	TRBJ1-2	ASSGRGDTNYGYT
TRBV18	.	TRBJ1-1	ATLPGQTNTEAF
TRBV6-5	.	TRBJ1-5	ASTSRVNQPQH
TRBV7-2	.	TRBJ2-7	ASSRGGTGIYEQY
TRBV5-5	.	TRBJ2-4	ASSDRGNIQY
TRBV7-2	.	TRBJ2-3	ASSLGGGITSTDTQY
TRBV30	.	TRBJ1-1	AWSPDWTEAF
TRBV5-1	TRBD1	TRBJ1-1	ASSWDRATEAF
TRBV4-2	TRBD2	TRBJ2-1	ASSQDLGLAVNNEQF
TRBV7-9	.	TRBJ1-1	ASRTGSEAF
TRBV4-2	.	TRBJ2-3	ASSQDMVGEADTQY
TRBV5-1	.	TRBJ2-3	ASSLAGQGATDTQY